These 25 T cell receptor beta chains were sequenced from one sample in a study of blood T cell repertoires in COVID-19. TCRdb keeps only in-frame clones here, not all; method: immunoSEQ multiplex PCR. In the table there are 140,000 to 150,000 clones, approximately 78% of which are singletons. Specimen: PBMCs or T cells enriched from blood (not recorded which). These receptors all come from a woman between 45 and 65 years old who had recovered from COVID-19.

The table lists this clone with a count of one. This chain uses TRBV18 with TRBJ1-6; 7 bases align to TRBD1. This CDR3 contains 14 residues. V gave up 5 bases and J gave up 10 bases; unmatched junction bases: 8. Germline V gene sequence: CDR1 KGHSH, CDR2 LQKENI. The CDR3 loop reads CASSSDRVVSPLHF. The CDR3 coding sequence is TGTGCCAGCTCATCTGACAGGGTTGTGTCACCCCTCCACTTT. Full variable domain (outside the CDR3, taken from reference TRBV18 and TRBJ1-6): NAGVMQNPRHLVRRRGQEARLRCSPMKGHSHVYWYRQLPEEGLKFMVYLQKENIIDESGMPKERFSAEFPKEGPSILRIQQVVRGDSAAYFCASSSDRVVSPLHFGNGTRLTVT.

CDR3 sequence (DNA): TGTGCCAGTAGTATAACAGGGGTTGAAGCTTTCTTT. Its translation: CASSITGVEAFF. V is TRBV19 and J is TRBJ1-1; TRBD1 matches at 7 bases. Germline lookup yields CDR1 LNHDA and CDR2 SQIVND (reference sequence). CDR3 size: 12 residues. The junction had 1 base not matched to a gene; V was cut back by 2 bases and J by 7 bases.

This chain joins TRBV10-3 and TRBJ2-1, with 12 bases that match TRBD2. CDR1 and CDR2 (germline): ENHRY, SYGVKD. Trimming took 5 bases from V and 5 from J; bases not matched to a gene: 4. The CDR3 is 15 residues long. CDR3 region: CAISFTSGGNNEQFF. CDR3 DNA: TGTGCCATCAGTTTTACTAGCGGGGGGAACAATGAGCAGTTCTTC.

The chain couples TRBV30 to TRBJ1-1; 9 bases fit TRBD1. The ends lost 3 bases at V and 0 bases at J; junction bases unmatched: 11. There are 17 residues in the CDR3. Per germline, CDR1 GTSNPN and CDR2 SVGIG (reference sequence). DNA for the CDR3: TGTGCCTGGAGGACCTCGGGACAGGGAAGTGTGAACACTGAAGCTTTCTTT. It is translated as CAWRTSGQGSVNTEAFF. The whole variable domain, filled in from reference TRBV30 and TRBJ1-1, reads SQTIHQWPATLVQPVGSPLSLECTVEGTSNPNLYWYRQAAGRGLQLLFYSVGIGQISSEVPQNLSASRPQDRQFILSSKKLLLSDSGFYLCAWRTSGQGSVNTEAFFGQGTRLTVV.

The CDR3 spells CASSERGQDSYEQYF. The DNA of the CDR3 is TGTGCCAGCAGTGAAAGGGGGCAGGACTCCTACGAGCAGTACTTC. The rearrangement links TRBV6-1 to TRBJ2-7; 7 nucleotides line up with TRBD1. Trimming removed 2 bases from V and 0 bases from J; junction bases left unmatched: 4. The CDR3 is 15 residues long. Looked up from germline, CDR1 is MNHNS and CDR2 is SASEGT.

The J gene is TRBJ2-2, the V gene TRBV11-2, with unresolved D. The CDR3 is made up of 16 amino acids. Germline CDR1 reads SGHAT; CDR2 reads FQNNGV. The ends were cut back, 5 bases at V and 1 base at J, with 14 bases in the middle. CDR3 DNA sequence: TGTGCCAGCAGCCGCAGTTTGGGCAGGAACACCGGGGAGCTGTTTTTT. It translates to CASSRSLGRNTGELFF.

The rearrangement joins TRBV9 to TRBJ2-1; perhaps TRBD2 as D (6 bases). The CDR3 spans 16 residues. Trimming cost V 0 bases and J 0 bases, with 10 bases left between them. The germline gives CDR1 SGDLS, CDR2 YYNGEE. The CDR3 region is CASSVDAGSSYNEQFF. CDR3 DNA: TGTGCCAGCAGCGTAGATGCGGGGAGCTCCTACAATGAGCAGTTCTTC. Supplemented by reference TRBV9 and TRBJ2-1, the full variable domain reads DSGVTQTPKHLITATGQRVTLRCSPRSGDLSVYWYQQSLDQGLQFLIQYYNGEERAKGNILERFSAQQFPDLHSELNLSSLELGDSALYFCASSVDAGSSYNEQFFGPGTRLTVL.

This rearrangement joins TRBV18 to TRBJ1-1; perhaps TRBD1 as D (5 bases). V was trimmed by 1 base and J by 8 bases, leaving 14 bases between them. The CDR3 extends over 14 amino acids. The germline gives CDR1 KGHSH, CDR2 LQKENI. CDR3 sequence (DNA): TGTGCCAGCTCACCACGGGAAGTGACAGCCGAAGCTTTCTTT. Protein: CASSPREVTAEAFF. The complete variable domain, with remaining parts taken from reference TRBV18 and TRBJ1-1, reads NAGVMQNPRHLVRRRGQEARLRCSPMKGHSHVYWYRQLPEEGLKFMVYLQKENIIDESGMPKERFSAEFPKEGPSILRIQQVVRGDSAAYFCASSPREVTAEAFFGQGTRLTVV.

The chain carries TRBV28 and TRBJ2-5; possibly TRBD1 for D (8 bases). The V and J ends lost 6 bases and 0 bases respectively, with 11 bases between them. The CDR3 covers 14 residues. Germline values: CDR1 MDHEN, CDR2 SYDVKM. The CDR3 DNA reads TGTGCCAGCAGAACAGGGGGGGACCAAGAGACCCAGTACTTC. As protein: CASRTGGDQETQYF.

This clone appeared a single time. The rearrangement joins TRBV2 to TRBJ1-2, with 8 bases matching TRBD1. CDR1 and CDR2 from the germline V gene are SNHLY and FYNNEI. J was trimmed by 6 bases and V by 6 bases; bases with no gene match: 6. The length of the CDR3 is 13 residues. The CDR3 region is CASRGQARDGYTF. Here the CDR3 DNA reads TGTGCCAGCAGGGGACAGGCGAGGGATGGCTACACCTTC.

DNA for the CDR3: TGTGCCAGCAGCCTCCAGGGGGAGACTGAAGCTTTCTTT. It encodes CASSLQGETEAFF. This chain joins TRBV11-2 and TRBJ1-1; TRBD1 matches 7 bases. CDR1 is SGHAT and CDR2 is FQNNGV in the germline V gene. V lost 5 bases to trimming and J lost 5 bases; unmatched junction nucleotides: 5. This CDR3 comprises 13 residues.

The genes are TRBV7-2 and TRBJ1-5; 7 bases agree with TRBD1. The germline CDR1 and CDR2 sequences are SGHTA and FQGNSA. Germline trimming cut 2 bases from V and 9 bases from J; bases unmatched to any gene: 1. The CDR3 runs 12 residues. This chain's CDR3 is CASSLNRGPQHF. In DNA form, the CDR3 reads TGTGCCAGCAGCTTAAACAGGGGGCCCCAGCATTTT.

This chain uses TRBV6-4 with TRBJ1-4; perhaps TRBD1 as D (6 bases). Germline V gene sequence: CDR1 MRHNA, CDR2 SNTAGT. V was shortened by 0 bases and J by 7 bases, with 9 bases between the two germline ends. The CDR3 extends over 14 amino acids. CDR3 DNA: TGTGCCAGCAGTGACTCGCCAGGGGTTGAAAAACTGTTTTTT. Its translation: CASSDSPGVEKLFF.

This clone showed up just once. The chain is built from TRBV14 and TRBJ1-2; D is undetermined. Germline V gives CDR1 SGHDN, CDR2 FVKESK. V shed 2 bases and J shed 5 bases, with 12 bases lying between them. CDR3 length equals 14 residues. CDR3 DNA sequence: TGTGCCAGCAGCCAACATTCAGGAGGTTATGGCTACACCTTC. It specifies CASSQHSGGYGYTF. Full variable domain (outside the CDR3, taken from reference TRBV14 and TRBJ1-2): EAGVTQFPSHSVIEKGQTVTLRCDPISGHDNLYWYRRVMGKEIKFLLHFVKESKQDESGMPNNRFLAERTGGTYSTLKVQPAELEDSGVYFCASSQHSGGYGYTFGSGTRLTVV.

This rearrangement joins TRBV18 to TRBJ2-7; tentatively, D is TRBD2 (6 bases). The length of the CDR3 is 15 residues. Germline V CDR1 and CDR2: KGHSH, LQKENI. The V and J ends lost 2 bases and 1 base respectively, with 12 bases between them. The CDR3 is CASSPGGRRSYEQYF. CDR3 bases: TGTGCCAGCTCACCAGGAGGGCGGAGGTCCTACGAGCAGTACTTC.

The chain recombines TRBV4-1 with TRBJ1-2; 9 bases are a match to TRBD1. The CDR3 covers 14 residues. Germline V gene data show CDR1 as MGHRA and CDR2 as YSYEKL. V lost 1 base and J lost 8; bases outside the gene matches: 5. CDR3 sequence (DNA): TGCGCCAGCAGCCAAGCCGGGACAGGGATAGGCTACACCTTC. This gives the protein CASSQAGTGIGYTF.

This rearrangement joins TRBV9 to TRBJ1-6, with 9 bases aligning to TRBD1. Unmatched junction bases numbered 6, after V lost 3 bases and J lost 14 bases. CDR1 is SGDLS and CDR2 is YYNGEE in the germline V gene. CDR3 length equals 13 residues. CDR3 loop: CASSGTGGVTLHF. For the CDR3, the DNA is TGTGCCAGCAGCGGAACAGGGGGCGTCACCCTCCACTTT. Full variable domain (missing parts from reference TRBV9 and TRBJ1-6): DSGVTQTPKHLITATGQRVTLRCSPRSGDLSVYWYQQSLDQGLQFLIQYYNGEERAKGNILERFSAQQFPDLHSELNLSSLELGDSALYFCASSGTGGVTLHFGNGTRLTVT.

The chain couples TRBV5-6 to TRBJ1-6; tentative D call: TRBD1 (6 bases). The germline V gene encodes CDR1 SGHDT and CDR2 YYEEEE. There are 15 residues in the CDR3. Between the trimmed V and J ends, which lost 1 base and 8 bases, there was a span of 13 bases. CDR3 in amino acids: CASSLFGGAYSPLHF. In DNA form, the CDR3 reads TGTGCCAGCAGCTTGTTCGGGGGGGCCTATTCACCCCTCCACTTT.

This CDR3 reads CASSVGKGQQETQYF. The CDR3, as DNA: TGTGCCAGCAGCGTAGGTAAGGGACAGCAAGAGACCCAGTACTTC. V is TRBV9 and J is TRBJ2-5, with 7 bases aligning to TRBD1. CDR3 length: 15 amino acids. CDR1 is SGDLS, CDR2 YYNGEE, per germline. V was clipped by 0 bases and J by 2 bases; unmatched bases: 4.

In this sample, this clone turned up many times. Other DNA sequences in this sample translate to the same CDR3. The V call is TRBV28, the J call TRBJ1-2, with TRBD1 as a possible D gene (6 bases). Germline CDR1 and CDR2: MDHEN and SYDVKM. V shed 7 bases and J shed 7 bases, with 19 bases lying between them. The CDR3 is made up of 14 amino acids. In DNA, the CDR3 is TGTGCCAGCATTCGAGGGGGGGCCGAAGGTGGCTACACCTTC. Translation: CASIRGGAEGGYTF.

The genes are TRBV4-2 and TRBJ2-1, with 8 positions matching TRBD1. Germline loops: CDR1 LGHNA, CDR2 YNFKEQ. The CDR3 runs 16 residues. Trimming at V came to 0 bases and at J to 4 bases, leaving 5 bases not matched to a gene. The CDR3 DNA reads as TGTGCCAGCAGCCAAGACGTCCAGGGGGCGTACAATGAGCAGTTCTTC. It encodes CASSQDVQGAYNEQFF.

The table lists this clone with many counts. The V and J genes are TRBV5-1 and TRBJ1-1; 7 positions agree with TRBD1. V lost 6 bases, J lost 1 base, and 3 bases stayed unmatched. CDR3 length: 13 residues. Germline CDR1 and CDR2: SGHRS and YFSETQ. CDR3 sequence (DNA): TGCGCCAGCACGGAGGGGGCGAACACTGAAGCTTTCTTT. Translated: CASTEGANTEAFF. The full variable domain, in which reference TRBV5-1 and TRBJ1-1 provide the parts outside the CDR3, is KAGVTQTPRYLIKTRGQQVTLSCSPISGHRSVSWYQQTPGQGLQFLFEYFSETQRNKGNFPGRFSGRQFSNSRSEMNVSTLELGDSALYLCASTEGANTEAFFGQGTRLTVV.

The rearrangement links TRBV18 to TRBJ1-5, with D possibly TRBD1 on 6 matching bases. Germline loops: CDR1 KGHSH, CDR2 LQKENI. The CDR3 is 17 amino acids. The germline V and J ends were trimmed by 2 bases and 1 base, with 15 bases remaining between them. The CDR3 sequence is CASSPAAGAKSNQPQHF. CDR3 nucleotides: TGTGCCAGCTCACCAGCGGCAGGGGCCAAAAGCAATCAGCCCCAGCATTTT.

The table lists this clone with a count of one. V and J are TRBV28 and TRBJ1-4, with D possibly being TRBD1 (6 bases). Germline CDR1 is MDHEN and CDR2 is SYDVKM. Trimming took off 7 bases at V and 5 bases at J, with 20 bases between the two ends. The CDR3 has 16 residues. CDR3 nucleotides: TGTGCCAGCACCTTACCCGGGACACTCAAAAATGAAAAACTGTTTTTT. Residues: CASTLPGTLKNEKLFF.

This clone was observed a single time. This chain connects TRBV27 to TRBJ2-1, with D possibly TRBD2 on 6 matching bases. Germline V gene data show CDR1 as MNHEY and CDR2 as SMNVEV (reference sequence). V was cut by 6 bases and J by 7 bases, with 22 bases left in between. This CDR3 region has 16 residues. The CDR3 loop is CASRRDSTLWGNEQFF. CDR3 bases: TGTGCCAGCAGAAGGGACTCCACCCTATGGGGAAATGAGCAGTTCTTC.